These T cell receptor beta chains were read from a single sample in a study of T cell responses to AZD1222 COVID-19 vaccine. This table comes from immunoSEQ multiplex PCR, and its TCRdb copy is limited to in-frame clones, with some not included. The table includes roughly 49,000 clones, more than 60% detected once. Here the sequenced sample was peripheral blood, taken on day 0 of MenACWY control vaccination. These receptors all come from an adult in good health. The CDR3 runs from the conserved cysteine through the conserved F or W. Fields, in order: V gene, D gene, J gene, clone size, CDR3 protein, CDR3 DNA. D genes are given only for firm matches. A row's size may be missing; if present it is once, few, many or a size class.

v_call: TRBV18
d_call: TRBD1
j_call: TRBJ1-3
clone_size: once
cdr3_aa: CASSSRQGHSGNTIYF
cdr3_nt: TGTGCCAGCTCATCTCGACAGGGACACTCTGGAAACACCATATATTTT

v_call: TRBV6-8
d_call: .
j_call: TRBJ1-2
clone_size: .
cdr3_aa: CATRNTAAVPGYTF
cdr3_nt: TGTGCCACCAGGAACACGGCCGCGGTCCCTGGCTACACCTTC

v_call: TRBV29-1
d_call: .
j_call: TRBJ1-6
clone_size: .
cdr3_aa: CSAGYQGNSPLHF
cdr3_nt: TGCAGCGCCGGGTATCAGGGTAATTCACCCCTCCACTTT

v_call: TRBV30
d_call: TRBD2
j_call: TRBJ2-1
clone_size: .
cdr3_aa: CAWSEAGGRRFEFF
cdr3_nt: TGTGCCTGGAGTGAAGCGGGAGGGCGTAGGTTCGAGTTCTTC

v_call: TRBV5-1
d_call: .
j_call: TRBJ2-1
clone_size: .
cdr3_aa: CASSLAGTRPRNEQFF
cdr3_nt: TGCGCCAGCAGCTTGGCCGGGACTCGCCCGAGGAATGAGCAGTTCTTC

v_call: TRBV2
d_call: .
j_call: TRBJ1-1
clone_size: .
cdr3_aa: CASSVRQGNTEAFF
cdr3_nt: TGTGCCAGCAGTGTACGGCAGGGGAACACTGAAGCTTTCTTT

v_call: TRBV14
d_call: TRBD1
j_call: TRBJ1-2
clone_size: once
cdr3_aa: CASSLPGQGYYGYTF
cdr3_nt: TGTGCCAGCAGCCTCCCGGGACAGGGGTACTATGGCTACACCTTC

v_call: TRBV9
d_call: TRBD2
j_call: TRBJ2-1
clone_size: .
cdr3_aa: CASSPRSSGSSGNEQFF
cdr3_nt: TGTGCCAGCAGCCCACGTTCTAGCGGGAGTTCAGGGAATGAGCAGTTCTTC

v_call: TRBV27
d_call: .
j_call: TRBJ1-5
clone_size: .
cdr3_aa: CASTPQGGGQPQHF
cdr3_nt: TGTGCCAGCACCCCACAGGGTGGTGGTCAGCCCCAGCATTTT

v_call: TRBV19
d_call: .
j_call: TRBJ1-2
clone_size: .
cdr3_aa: CASSIAAGYTF
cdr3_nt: TGTGCCAGTAGTATAGCGGCCGGCTACACCTTC

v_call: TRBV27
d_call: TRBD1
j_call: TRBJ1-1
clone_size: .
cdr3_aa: CASSLGQGGTEAFF
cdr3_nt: TGTGCCAGCAGTTTGGGACAGGGGGGTACTGAAGCTTTCTTT

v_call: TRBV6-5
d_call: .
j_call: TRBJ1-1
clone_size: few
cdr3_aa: CASRTRDQSAEAFF
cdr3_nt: TGTGCCAGCAGGACCAGGGATCAGAGCGCTGAAGCTTTCTTT

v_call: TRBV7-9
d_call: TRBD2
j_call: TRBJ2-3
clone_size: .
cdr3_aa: CASSESGTSGPTDTQYF
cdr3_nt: TGTGCCAGCAGCGAATCCGGGACTAGCGGACCTACAGATACGCAGTATTTT

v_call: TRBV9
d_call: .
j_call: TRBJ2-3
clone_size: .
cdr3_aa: CASSLTTWDTQYF
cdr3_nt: TGTGCCAGCAGCCTTACGACCTGGGATACGCAGTATTTT

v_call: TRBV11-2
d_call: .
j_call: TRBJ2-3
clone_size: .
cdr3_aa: CASSLEGTDTDTQYF
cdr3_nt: TGTGCCAGCAGCTTAGAGGGAACAGACACAGATACGCAGTATTTT

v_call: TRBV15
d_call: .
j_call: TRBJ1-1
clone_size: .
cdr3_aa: CATSRAQETRHQKRNTEAFF
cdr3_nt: TGTGCCACCAGCAGAGCCCAGGAGACACGACACCAGAAGAGGAACACTGAAGCTTTCTTT

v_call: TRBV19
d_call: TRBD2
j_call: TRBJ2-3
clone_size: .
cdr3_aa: CASSIGGGTGTDTQYF
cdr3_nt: TGTGCCAGTAGTATAGGGGGGGGGACTGGCACAGATACGCAGTATTTT

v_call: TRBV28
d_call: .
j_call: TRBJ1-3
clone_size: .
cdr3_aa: CASSLTHLRSIYF
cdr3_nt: TGTGCCAGCAGTTTGACGCATCTCAGGTCCATATATTTT

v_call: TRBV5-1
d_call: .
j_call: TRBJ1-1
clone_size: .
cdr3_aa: CASSLAGVTANTEAFF
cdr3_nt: TGCGCCAGCAGCTTGGCCGGGGTGACGGCGAACACTGAAGCTTTCTTT

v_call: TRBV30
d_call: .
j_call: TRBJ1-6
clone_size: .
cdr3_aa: CAWSVYWDTVIYNSPLHF
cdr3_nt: TGTGCCTGGAGTGTATATTGGGACACTGTTATTTATAATTCACCCCTCCACTTT

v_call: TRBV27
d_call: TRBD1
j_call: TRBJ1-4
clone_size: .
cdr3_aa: CASRLGQGSEKLFF
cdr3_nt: TGTGCCAGCAGGCTGGGACAGGGGTCTGAAAAACTGTTTTTT

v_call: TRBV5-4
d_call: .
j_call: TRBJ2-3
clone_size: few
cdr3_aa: CASRNSSSADTQYF
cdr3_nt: TGTGCCAGCAGAAACAGTAGTTCCGCAGATACGCAGTATTTT

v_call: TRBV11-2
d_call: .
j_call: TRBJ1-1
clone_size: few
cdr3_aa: CASSLEFGRKNTEAFF
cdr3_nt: TGTGCCAGCAGCTTAGAATTCGGACGCAAGAACACTGAAGCTTTCTTT

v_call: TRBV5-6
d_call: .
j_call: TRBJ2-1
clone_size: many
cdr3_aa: CASSLDRVTPEQFF
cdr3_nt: TGTGCCAGCAGCTTGGACAGGGTAACACCCGAGCAGTTCTTC

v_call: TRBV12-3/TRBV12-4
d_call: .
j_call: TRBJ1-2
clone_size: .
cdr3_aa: CASSLEVFHTF
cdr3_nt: TGTGCCAGCAGTTTAGAGGTCTTCCACACCTTC

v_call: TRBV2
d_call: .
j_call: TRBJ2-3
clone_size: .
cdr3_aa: CAIQSEQGTDTQYF
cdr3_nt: TGTGCCATCCAATCCGAACAGGGCACAGATACGCAGTATTTT

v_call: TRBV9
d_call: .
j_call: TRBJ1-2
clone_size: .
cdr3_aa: CASSVGAGSYGYTF
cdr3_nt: TGTGCCAGCAGCGTGGGGGCGGGCAGCTATGGCTACACCTTC

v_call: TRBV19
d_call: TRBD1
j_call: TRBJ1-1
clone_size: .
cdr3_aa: CASSIIQGSFGTEAFF
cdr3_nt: TGTGCCAGTAGTATCATACAGGGGTCTTTCGGTACTGAAGCTTTCTTT

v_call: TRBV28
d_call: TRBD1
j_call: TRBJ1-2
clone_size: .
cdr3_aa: CASSLGTGRGYGYTF
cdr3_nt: TGTGCCAGCAGTTTGGGGACAGGGAGAGGGTATGGCTACACCTTC

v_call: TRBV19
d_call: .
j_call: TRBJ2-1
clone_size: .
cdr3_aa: CASSIGQGADEQFF
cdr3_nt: TGTGCCAGTAGTATCGGACAAGGGGCCGATGAGCAGTTCTTC

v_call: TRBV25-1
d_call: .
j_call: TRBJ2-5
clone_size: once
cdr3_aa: CASALTQGRRQETQYF
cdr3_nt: TGTGCCAGCGCCTTAACACAGGGGAGGCGCCAAGAGACCCAGTACTTC

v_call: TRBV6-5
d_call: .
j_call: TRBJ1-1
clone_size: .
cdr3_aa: CASWTISRNTEAFF
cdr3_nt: TGTGCCAGTTGGACAATCTCTCGGAACACTGAAGCTTTCTTT

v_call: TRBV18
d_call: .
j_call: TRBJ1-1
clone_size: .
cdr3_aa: CASSPLRVGKGTWTEAFF
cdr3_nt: TGTGCCAGCTCACCCCTCCGGGTAGGGAAGGGGACGTGGACTGAAGCTTTCTTT

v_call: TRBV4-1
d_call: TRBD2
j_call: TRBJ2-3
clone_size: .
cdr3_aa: CASSQDLGLAGTDTQYF
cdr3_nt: TGCGCCAGCAGCCAAGATCTGGGACTAGCGGGCACAGATACGCAGTATTTT

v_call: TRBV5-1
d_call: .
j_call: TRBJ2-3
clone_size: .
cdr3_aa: CASSLRDPWRGDTDTQYF
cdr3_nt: TGCGCCAGCAGCCTCCGGGACCCTTGGAGGGGAGACACAGATACGCAGTATTTT

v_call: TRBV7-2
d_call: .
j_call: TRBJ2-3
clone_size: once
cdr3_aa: CASSFRRLDTQYF
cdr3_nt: TGTGCCAGCAGCTTCCGACGCCTGGATACGCAGTATTTT

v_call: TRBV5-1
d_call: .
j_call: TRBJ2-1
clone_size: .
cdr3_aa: CASSRPGEEQFF
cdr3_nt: TGCGCCAGCAGCCGCCCCGGAGAGGAGCAGTTCTTC

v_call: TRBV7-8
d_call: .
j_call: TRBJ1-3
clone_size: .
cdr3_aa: CASSLAPPTLYSGNTIYF
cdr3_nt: TGTGCCAGCAGCTTAGCCCCTCCGACACTCTACTCTGGAAACACCATATATTTT

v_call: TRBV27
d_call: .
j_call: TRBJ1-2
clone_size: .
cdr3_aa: CASSLSSGGRGGYTF
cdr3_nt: TGTGCCAGCAGTTTATCGTCGGGGGGGCGCGGTGGCTACACCTTC

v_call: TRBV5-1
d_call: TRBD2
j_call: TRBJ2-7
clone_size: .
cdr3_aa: CASRTAGGPPYEQYF
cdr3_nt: TGCGCCAGCAGGACAGCGGGAGGGCCACCCTACGAGCAGTACTTC